Sequencing of this T cell receptor beta chain was carried out in a study of blood T cell repertoires in COVID-19. Deletions cut 6 bases from V and 7 bases from J, with 19 bases between. The CDR3 has 15 amino acids. From germline, CDR1 is MDHEN and CDR2 SYDVKM. Original methodology: Reference gene primer amplification in the assay estimated nucleated cell counts. The data were produced by immunoSEQ multiplex PCR, yet TCRdb's version contains in-frame clones alone and is incomplete. V, J and clone size are taken as reported in that table, and D and trimming were inferred from the DNA itself. The profile shows some 120,000 clones, about 80% of them singletons.

This sequence joins TRBV28 and TRBJ1-5, with D tentatively TRBD1 (6 bases). Sequenced input: peripheral blood. This sequence originates from a human donor in a cohort sampled during active COVID-19. The CDR3 is CASRNGVGGGQPQHF. CDR3 nucleotide sequence: TGTGCCAGCAGAAACGGGGTTGGTGGGGGCCAGCCCCAGCATTTT.